The entry below gives a single T cell receptor (beta chain) sequence along with its context. Its antigen remains unknown. 13 Jbeta primers and 60 Vbeta primers were used for the PCR. Profiled with immunoSEQ multiplex PCR; TCRdb holds only in-frame clones, not every one. Its table lists roughly 75,000 clones. The CDR3 has 12 amino acids. CDR1 and CDR2 from the germline V gene are GTSNPN and SVGIG (reference sequence). V gave up 0 bases and J gave up 7 bases, with 9 bases separating them. The sample is drawn from a study of cytomegalovirus exposure and HLA in healthy donors. The overall study: Early released data comprised about 85 million unique TCRs from HLA-typed donors.

General study results and limits: Data from an earlier analysis indicated that most TCR beta V segments were productive either about 87% or about 30% of the time. Associated with HLA alleles at 0.05 false discovery rate in a later analysis were 16,951 TCR beta sequences. V- and J-gene trimming of TCR beta was linked (in a later analysis) to a missense DCLRE1C variant.

Sequencing was done on a sample of PBMCs. The V gene is TRBV30, the J gene TRBJ1-2, with TRBD1 as a possible D gene (5 bases). The TCR was taken from a boy younger than 18 in good health and CMV-seronegative. CDR3 protein: CAWSVRGTGYTF. The CDR3 DNA reads TGTGCCTGGAGTGTACGGGGGACTGGCTACACCTTC. Full variable domain (remainder filled in from reference TRBV30 and TRBJ1-2): SQTIHQWPATLVQPVGSPLSLECTVEGTSNPNLYWYRQAAGRGLQLLFYSVGIGQISSEVPQNLSASRPQDRQFILSSKKLLLSDSGFYLCAWSVRGTGYTFGSGTRLTVV.